The 30 T cell receptor beta chains below all came from one sample that was sequenced in a study of graft-versus-host responses after intestinal transplantation. The data were produced by immunoSEQ multiplex PCR, yet TCRdb's version contains in-frame clones alone and is incomplete. The profile shows just over 20,000 clones, approximately 92% of them singletons. The input for sequencing was PBMCs, taken about 250 days after intestinal transplant. These receptors came from a human patient who received an intestinal transplant, so some T cells may come from the graft donor.

The CDR3 coding sequence is TGTGCCAGCAGCTTCAGGGACCCTTATGGCTACACCTTC. This sequence encodes CASSFRDPYGYTF. The genes are TRBV5-4 and TRBJ1-2; tentatively, D is TRBD1 (5 bases). V lost 2 bases to trimming and J lost 5 bases, with 10 bases between them. There are 13 residues in the CDR3. The germline V gene has CDR1 SGHNT and CDR2 YYREEE (reference sequence).

The rearrangement joins TRBV7-9 to TRBJ1-1, with D maybe TRBD1 (5 bases). CDR3 length: 10 amino acids. Germline CDR1 is SEHNR and CDR2 is FQNEAQ (reference sequence). Trimming left V 9 bases short and J 6 bases short, with 8 bases between. The DNA of the CDR3 is TGTGCCAGTGGGGGGGCTGAAGCTTTCTTT. It specifies CASGGAEAFF.

The chain joins TRBV7-9 to TRBJ2-5; D is possibly TRBD1 or TRBD2 (5 bases each). This CDR3 is built from 15 residues. Germline V lookup: CDR1 SEHNR, CDR2 FQNEAQ (reference sequence). V lost 3 bases and J lost 5, with 16 bases in between. The CDR3 nucleotides read TGTGCCAGCAGCTTTGGGACGGCAGGGATTGAGACCCAGTACTTC. Protein product: CASSFGTAGIETQYF.

A few counts support this clone. The genes are TRBV7-8 and TRBJ2-2, with D tentatively TRBD1 (6 bases). The ends were cut back, 3 bases at V and 5 bases at J, with 13 bases in the middle. The CDR3 is made up of 15 amino acids. CDR1 and CDR2 from the germline V gene are SGHVS and FQNEAQ. CDR3 amino acids: CASSFQGQDTGELFF. The CDR3 bases are TGTGCCAGCAGCTTTCAGGGACAAGATACCGGGGAGCTGTTTTTT.

The chain employs TRBV30 and TRBJ1-2; 7 bases agree with TRBD1. With 0 bases clipped from V and 6 bases from J, the junction kept 13 bases outside the gene matches. CDR3 length: 16 residues. The germline gives CDR1 GTSNPN, CDR2 SVGIG (reference sequence). The CDR3 protein is CAWSVRTGRVGNGYTF. The CDR3, as DNA: TGTGCCTGGAGTGTAAGGACAGGCCGGGTCGGGAATGGCTACACCTTC.

This CDR3 is CASSQDPGRSTDTQYF. CDR3 in DNA: TGCGCCAGCAGCCAAGATCCCGGGAGAAGCACAGATACGCAGTATTTT. V gene TRBV4-1 combines with J gene TRBJ2-3; maybe TRBD2 (6 bases). Trimming took 0 bases from V and 0 from J, leaving 10 bases between them. This CDR3 is 16 amino acids long. From germline, CDR1 is MGHRA and CDR2 YSYEKL.

J is TRBJ2-7 and V is TRBV7-9; D remains unclear. The CDR3 has 11 residues. The germline V gene encodes CDR1 SEHNR and CDR2 FQNEAQ (reference sequence). Between the trimmed V and J ends, which lost 5 bases and 2 bases, there was a span of 4 bases. The chain's CDR3 is CASSPAYEQYF. CDR3 bases: TGTGCCAGCAGCCCAGCCTACGAGCAGTACTTC.

This clone was seen only once. V is TRBV20-1 and J is TRBJ2-1; D ambiguous. The germline V and J ends were trimmed by 8 bases and 2 bases, with 7 bases remaining between them. CDR1 is DFQATT, CDR2 SNEGSKA, per germline (reference sequence). This CDR3 is 11 amino acids long. The CDR3 nucleotides read TGCAGTCGGCAGACCTACAATGAGCAGTTCTTC. Residues: CSRQTYNEQFF.

CDR3 sequence: CASSFRETQYF. CDR3 nucleotides: TGTGCCAGCAGCTTTAGGGAGACCCAGTACTTC. This chain links TRBV5-6 with TRBJ2-5; D is uncertain. This CDR3 contains 11 residues. Trimming took off 2 bases at V and 5 bases at J, with 4 bases between the two ends. The V gene's germline CDR1 is SGHDT and CDR2 YYEEEE.

This clone was observed once. The CDR3 reads CATVAGGGTDTQYF. CDR3 nucleotide sequence: TGTGCCACCGTAGCGGGAGGTGGCACAGATACGCAGTATTTT. The rearrangement uses TRBV15 and TRBJ2-3, with 10 nucleotides matching TRBD2. This CDR3 is 14 amino acids long. Germline V gene sequence: CDR1 LNHNV, CDR2 YYDKDF (reference sequence). V gave up 8 bases and J gave up 1 base; unmatched junction bases: 3.

The CDR3 region has the DNA TGTGCCAGCAGCTTACGGAGCACAGATACGCAGTATTTT. Amino acid sequence: CASSLRSTDTQYF. V and J are TRBV5-5 and TRBJ2-3; D remains unclear. V was cut by 2 bases and J by 0 bases, with 4 bases left in between. The CDR3 runs 13 residues. Looked up from germline, CDR1 is SGHKS and CDR2 is YYEKEE (reference sequence).

This chain connects TRBV13 to TRBJ2-1; D is unresolved. V gave up 2 bases and J gave up 5 bases, with 16 bases separating them. Germline V gives CDR1 PRHDT, CDR2 FYEKMQ (reference sequence). This CDR3 has 16 residues. CDR3 nucleotide sequence: TGTGCCAGCAGCTTAAGGGTAGTCCTTGGGGACAATGAGCAGTTCTTC. Translating it yields CASSLRVVLGDNEQFF.

The chain has TRBV7-9 and TRBJ1-2; the match to TRBD1 covers 7 bases. V shed 3 bases and J 10 bases; nucleotides not matched to a gene: 8. The CDR3 is made up of 13 amino acids. The V gene's germline CDR1 is SEHNR and CDR2 FQNEAQ (reference sequence). The CDR3 sequence: CASSLRTGSDYTF. CDR3 sequence (DNA): TGTGCCAGCAGCTTGCGGACAGGATCGGACTACACCTTC.

This chain uses TRBV6-5 with TRBJ1-4, with a weak D call TRBD1 (5 bases). The CDR3 loop spans 13 amino acids. Trimming stripped 5 bases from V and 3 bases from J, with 7 bases between. CDR1 and CDR2 from the germline V gene are MNHEY and SVGAGI. DNA for the CDR3: TGTGCCAGCAGTGAACAGGCTAATGAAAAACTGTTTTTT. It is translated as CASSEQANEKLFF.

This clone was seen a single time. The chain has TRBV18 and TRBJ2-1; a possible D gene is TRBD2 (7 bases). The ends were cut back, 3 bases at V and 0 bases at J, with 12 bases in the middle. CDR1 is KGHSH and CDR2 is LQKENI in the germline V gene. This CDR3 has 16 amino acids. CDR3 in DNA: TGTGCCAGCTCACCCGGGGGGCGGACCTCCTACAATGAGCAGTTCTTC. It encodes CASSPGGRTSYNEQFF. Using reference TRBV18 and TRBJ2-1 for the parts outside the CDR3, the full variable domain is NAGVMQNPRHLVRRRGQEARLRCSPMKGHSHVYWYRQLPEEGLKFMVYLQKENIIDESGMPKERFSAEFPKEGPSILRIQQVVRGDSAAYFCASSPGGRTSYNEQFFGPGTRLTVL.

The gene calls are TRBV27 and TRBJ2-7; 12 nucleotides line up with TRBD1. The CDR3 length is 16 residues. The germline V gene encodes CDR1 MNHEY and CDR2 SMNVEV (reference sequence). Trimming at V came to 6 bases and at J to 5 bases, leaving 11 bases not matched to a gene. The CDR3 DNA is TGTGCCAGCAGGGCTGACTGGGGACAGGGGGCGGACGAGCAGTACTTC. Its translation: CASRADWGQGADEQYF.

V gene TRBV2 combines with J gene TRBJ1-6; 7 nucleotides match TRBD1. The germline V gene has CDR1 SNHLY and CDR2 FYNNEI. The CDR3 length is 14 residues. The J segment lost 5 bases and the V segment lost 9 bases, leaving 7 bases of the junction unmatched. CDR3 amino acids: CARNDRANNSPLHF. CDR3 DNA: TGTGCCAGGAACGACAGGGCCAATAATTCACCCCTCCACTTT.

The chain uses TRBV10-2 and TRBJ1-2, with TRBD1 as a possible D gene (6 bases). From germline, CDR1 is WSHSY and CDR2 SAAADI. V was cut by 6 bases and J by 2 bases, with 10 bases left in between. The CDR3 spans 13 residues. The CDR3 sequence: CASSRTANYGYTF. The CDR3 region has the DNA TGCGCCAGCAGCCGGACAGCCAACTATGGCTACACCTTC.

Only a few counts were recorded for this clone. The chain carries TRBV6-5 and TRBJ1-5; 9 bases align to TRBD1. This CDR3 is built from 15 residues. V trimming: 0 bases; J trimming: 4 bases; junction bases outside the gene matches: 1. Germline V gene lookup returns CDR1 MNHEY and CDR2 SVGAGI. The CDR3 sequence: CASSYSGTGNQPQHF. CDR3 coding DNA: TGTGCCAGCAGTTACTCCGGGACAGGGAATCAGCCCCAGCATTTT.

This clone was found once. The chain couples TRBV10-3 to TRBJ2-2, with D unclear. Trimming stripped 3 bases from V and 7 bases from J, with 15 bases between. The CDR3 sequence is 15 residues long. Germline V lookup: CDR1 ENHRY, CDR2 SYGVKD. CDR3 loop: CAISEGSLSIGELFF. The CDR3 nucleotides are TGTGCCATCAGTGAAGGATCCCTGAGCATCGGGGAGCTGTTTTTT.

The chain employs TRBV5-1 and TRBJ2-1; 8 positions agree with TRBD2. V shed 0 bases and J 4 bases; nucleotides not matched to a gene: 12. The CDR3 runs 18 residues. The germline CDR1 and CDR2 sequences are SGHRS and YFSETQ. The CDR3 here is CASSLEAGVLPPYNEQFF. DNA for the CDR3: TGCGCCAGCAGCTTGGAAGCGGGAGTCTTGCCACCATACAATGAGCAGTTCTTC.

The V gene is TRBV28, the J gene TRBJ1-2; TRBD1 might be the D (5 bases). V lost 0 bases, J lost 8 bases, and 13 bases lay in between. This CDR3 is built from 14 residues. Germline values: CDR1 MDHEN, CDR2 SYDVKM. DNA of the CDR3: TGTGCCAGCAGTTTATGGGGCAGGGTAAAGGGCTACACCTTC. Protein sequence: CASSLWGRVKGYTF.

The chain is built from TRBV4-1 and TRBJ2-1, with D perhaps matching TRBD2 (5 bases). Germline V gives CDR1 MGHRA, CDR2 YSYEKL. The CDR3 is 15 amino acids. V lost 0 bases and J 5 bases, leaving 11 bases between the germline ends. The CDR3 protein is CASSQELVQHNEQFF. The CDR3 coding sequence is TGCGCCAGCAGCCAAGAACTAGTTCAACACAATGAGCAGTTCTTC.

The gene calls are TRBV5-3 and TRBJ1-1, with 7 bases lining up with TRBD1. TRBV5-3 is known as an ORF, though its function is uncertain. This CDR3 has 17 residues. V was clipped by 0 bases and J by 11 bases; unmatched bases: 19. The DNA for the CDR3 is TGTGCCAGAAGCTTGGTTCTTAACGACAGGGTGATAATGGAGGCTTTCTTT. Amino acid sequence: CARSLVLNDRVIMEAFF.

The chain employs TRBV6-5 and TRBJ2-3; possibly TRBD2 for D (6 bases). Germline CDR1 is MNHEY and CDR2 is SVGAGI. CDR3 size: 15 residues. V was pared by 4 bases and J by 5 bases, with 16 bases between. CDR3 nucleotides: TGTGCCAGCAGTTTTACCGGGAGTTTTAGAGATACGCAGTATTTT. This translates into CASSFTGSFRDTQYF.

This clone is judged medium-sized (0.01 to 0.1%). Within the sample, other DNA sequences also encode this same CDR3. The genes are TRBV28 and TRBJ2-7; D gene uncertain. V was clipped by 3 bases and J by 3 bases, with 3 bases between them. From germline, CDR1 is MDHEN and CDR2 SYDVKM. The CDR3 loop spans 11 amino acids. The CDR3 protein is CASSLGYEQYF. DNA for the CDR3: TGTGCCAGCAGTTTGGGCTACGAGCAGTACTTC. The variable domain in full, with the rest retrieved from reference TRBV28 and TRBJ2-7, is DVKVTQSSRYLVKRTGEKVFLECVQDMDHENMFWYRQDPGLGLRLIYFSYDVKMKEKGDIPEGYSVSREKKERFSLILESASTNQTSMYLCASSLGYEQYFGPGTRLTVT.

V is TRBV7-2 and J is TRBJ2-3; 10 nucleotides match TRBD2. CDR3 length: 15 residues. Germline V CDR1 and CDR2: SGHTA, FQGNSA. The junction had 2 bases not matched to a gene; V was cut back by 3 bases and J by 2 bases. CDR3: CASSFTSGNTDTQYF. CDR3 DNA sequence: TGTGCCAGCAGCTTTACTAGCGGGAACACAGATACGCAGTATTTT.

The V gene is TRBV27, the J gene TRBJ1-2; perhaps TRBD1 as D (6 bases). V lost 6 bases and J lost 6, with 20 bases in between. The CDR3 has 15 amino acids. In germline, CDR1 is MNHEY, CDR2 SMNVEV (reference sequence). This chain's CDR3 is CASSPPQGNGDGYTF. CDR3 sequence (DNA): TGTGCCAGCAGCCCACCGCAGGGGAACGGAGATGGCTACACCTTC.

The gene calls are TRBV28 and TRBJ2-1; perhaps TRBD2 as D (6 bases). V was clipped by 5 bases and J by 0 bases, with 8 bases between them. The CDR3 runs to 14 residues. In germline, CDR1 is MDHEN, CDR2 SYDVKM. The CDR3 bases are TGTGCCAGCAGTGTGGGAGGCTCCTACAATGAGCAGTTCTTC. Amino acids: CASSVGGSYNEQFF.

The gene calls are TRBV6-6 and TRBJ2-7; a possible D gene is TRBD2 (5 bases). CDR3 length: 12 amino acids. In germline, CDR1 is MNHNY, CDR2 SVGAGI (reference sequence). V lost 10 bases, J lost 7 bases, and 17 bases lay in between. The CDR3 sequence is CATKRASAEQYF. The CDR3 DNA reads TGTGCCACCAAGAGGGCCTCGGCGGAGCAGTACTTC.